Presented here are 10 T cell receptor beta chains from one specimen sequenced in a study of blood T cell repertoires in COVID-19. Repertoires were generated with immunoSEQ multiplex PCR, while TCRdb's copy carries only in-frame clones and drops some. The sample consists of some 300,000 clones, under 90% of them appearing once. Sequences were obtained from PBMCs or T cells enriched from blood (not recorded which). The receptors come from a woman aged 40-49 years who had recovered from COVID-19.

This chain joins TRBV3-1 (or the pseudogene TRBV3-2) and TRBJ1-2, with 9 bases aligning to TRBD1. The CDR3 contains 14 residues. V was pared by 4 bases and J by 3 bases, with 3 bases of the junction left unmatched. Germline loops: CDR1 LGHDT, CDR2 YNNKEL (reference sequence). In DNA form, the CDR3 reads TGTGCCAGCAGCCGTACAGGGGGCGACTATGGCTACACCTTC. Protein sequence: CASSRTGGDYGYTF.

The chain uses TRBV6-5 and TRBJ2-4, with 9 bases fitting TRBD1. Germline V gene sequence: CDR1 MNHEY, CDR2 SVGAGI. With 5 bases clipped from V and 1 base from J, the junction kept 3 bases outside the gene matches. The CDR3 is made up of 15 amino acids. This CDR3 reads CASSTDRGAKNIQYF. The CDR3 bases are TGTGCCAGCAGTACAGACAGGGGGGCCAAAAACATTCAGTACTTC.

This rearrangement joins TRBV2 to TRBJ1-2; D is ambiguous. Germline lookup yields CDR1 SNHLY and CDR2 FYNNEI. The CDR3 covers 13 residues. V gave up 7 bases and J gave up 2 bases, with 11 bases separating them. CDR3 sequence: CASTTRSNYGYTF. The CDR3 region has the DNA TGTGCCAGCACCACCCGGTCGAACTATGGCTACACCTTC.

This sequence joins TRBV19 and TRBJ2-7; possible D gene TRBD1, 6 bases. Trimming removed 6 bases from V and 3 bases from J, with 12 bases in between. The CDR3 runs to 13 residues. Germline V gene sequence: CDR1 LNHDA, CDR2 SQIVND (reference sequence). CDR3 residues: CASRAQGHYEQYF. The CDR3 coding sequence is TGTGCCAGTAGGGCACAGGGCCACTACGAGCAGTACTTC.

This clone has only a few counts. The J gene is TRBJ2-2, the V gene TRBV9, with 11 bases identical to TRBD2. Losses at the gene ends were 0 bases for V and 5 bases for J; bases not matched to a gene: 12. CDR1 and CDR2 from the germline V gene are SGDLS and YYNGEE. This CDR3 spans 19 amino acids. The CDR3 DNA follows: TGTGCCAGCAGCGTAGCTGCTAGCGGGAGGCGAAGGGGGACCGGGGAGCTGTTTTTT. This codes for CASSVAASGRRRGTGELFF.

The chain employs TRBV19 and TRBJ1-2, with TRBD1 matching 7 bases. CDR1 and CDR2 (germline): LNHDA, SQIVND (reference sequence). Trimming cost V 3 bases and J 5 bases; bases outside gene matches: 15. There are 17 residues in the CDR3. The CDR3 bases are TGTGCCAGTAGTATGAATCGACAGGGATTTTTCCGGTATGGCTACACCTTC. Its protein product is CASSMNRQGFFRYGYTF. The variable domain in full, completed from reference TRBV19 and TRBJ1-2, reads DGGITQSPKYLFRKEGQNVTLSCEQNLNHDAMYWYRQDPGQGLRLIYYSQIVNDFQKGDIAEGYSVSREKKESFPLTVTSAQKNPTAFYLCASSMNRQGFFRYGYTFGSGTRLTVV.

The chain employs TRBV5-1 and TRBJ2-3; TRBD1 matches 7 bases. Unmatched junction bases numbered 8, after V lost 4 bases and J lost 6 bases. The CDR3 is 14 residues long. The V gene's germline CDR1 is SGHRS and CDR2 YFSETQ. Written as DNA, the CDR3 is TGCGCCAGCAGCCAAACACAGGGGTGGGATACGCAGTATTTT. This gives the protein CASSQTQGWDTQYF.

For the CDR3, the DNA is TGCGCCAGCAGCTCGGGACTAGCTGACAATGAGCAGTTCTTC. Translating gives CASSSGLADNEQFF. The J gene is TRBJ2-1, the V gene TRBV5-1, with TRBD2 matching 9 bases. Germline V CDR1 and CDR2: SGHRS, YFSETQ. The CDR3 contains 14 residues. V shed 3 bases and J 5 bases; nucleotides not matched to a gene: 3. Full variable domain (remainder filled in from reference TRBV5-1 and TRBJ2-1): KAGVTQTPRYLIKTRGQQVTLSCSPISGHRSVSWYQQTPGQGLQFLFEYFSETQRNKGNFPGRFSGRQFSNSRSEMNVSTLELGDSALYLCASSSGLADNEQFFGPGTRLTVL.

The table lists this clone with a count of one. V gene TRBV7-2 combines with J gene TRBJ1-5; 7 bases agree with TRBD1. This CDR3 region has 14 residues. CDR1 and CDR2 from the germline V gene are SGHTA and FQGNSA. After removal of 5 bases from V and 6 bases from J, the junction contained 7 bases not matched to a gene. The CDR3 reads CASSPDRVAQPQHF. The CDR3 DNA sequence: TGTGCCAGCAGCCCAGACAGGGTGGCTCAGCCCCAGCATTTT.

The rearrangement uses TRBV19 and TRBJ1-4; D might be TRBD1 (5 bases). The length of the CDR3 is 14 residues. CDR1 LNHDA and CDR2 SQIVND come from the germline V gene (reference sequence). V lost 8 bases, J lost 7 bases, and 17 bases lay in between. The CDR3 is CASRSGREGEKLFF. CDR3 nucleotides: TGTGCCAGTCGGTCGGGACGGGAGGGTGAAAAACTGTTTTTT.